The clone carrying this T cell receptor (beta chain) was detected only a few times. A much larger clone is a single base away; this may be a read error. An expanded emulsion RT-PCR with primers for all TCR V genes paired CD8+ T cell chains. This sample is part of a study of T cell repertoires in breast cancer. Blocking oligonucleotides added to a second nested PCR suppressed unpaired genes. In TCRdb, the emulsion pairing reads were re-called with MiXCR into one record per CDR3 protein. The table lists about 550 distinct CDR3 sequences, roughly 50% of them singletons. The TCR sequence derives from a pool of human donors with breast cancer or a healthy control (not recorded which). The sample consisted of CD8+ T cells.

The CDR3 DNA reads TGTGCCAGCAACAGGAATCTCCCCCCCTACGAGCAGTACTTC. This sequence encodes CASNRNLPPYEQYF. V usage is TRBV6-1 and J usage is TRBJ2-7; D possibly corresponds to TRBD1 (5 bases). CDR3 length: 14 residues. V was clipped by 7 bases and J by 2 bases, with 15 bases between them. The germline CDR1 and CDR2 sequences are MNHNS and SASEGT.